This T cell receptor beta chain stems from a study of regulatory T cells in long-lasting Graves disease. Study-level findings and limits: Repertoires from persistent disease leaned toward TRBV28, TRBJ1-2 and TRBJ2-5. Relative to new patients (under 1,000), persistent patients exhibited greater sharing of public clonotypes (approximately 3,000).

The time point here: persistent/refractory GD, antithyroid drugs over 5 years with positive TRAb. After RNA was extracted from PBMCs, the TCR library was made from it. The patients were enrolled through endocrinology in Xi'an, China. This clonotype has more than one count but fewer than ten. What it recognizes is unknown. The germline V gene encodes CDR1 MNHEY and CDR2 SMNVEV (reference sequence). The CDR3 runs 17 residues. After removal of 5 bases from V and 4 bases from J, the junction contained 13 bases not matched to a gene. Relying on iRepertoire HTBI primers and Arm-PCR of CDR3 regions, the team built TCR beta libraries. TCRdb analysed the multiplex PCR reads with MiXCR anew, one entry per CDR3 protein. The sample holds hundreds of thousands of distinct CDR3 sequences, 20% to 25% seen once.

Sample: peripheral blood mononuclear cells (PBMCs), taken when the disease was refractory, from a patient treated with antithyroid drugs. This TCR derives from a female donor with Graves disease. The chain carries TRBV27 and TRBJ2-7; 11 bases agree with TRBD2. The CDR3 DNA sequence: TGTGCCAGCAGTCCCTTTTATAGCGGGAGGGGCGGATACGAGCAGTACTTC. Translation gives CASSPFYSGRGGYEQYF.